These T cell receptor beta chains were read from a single sample in a study of cytomegalovirus exposure and HLA in healthy donors. The assay was immunoSEQ multiplex PCR, and TCRdb's table has in-frame clones only and misses some. The data show over 100,000 clones, 69% seen once. The sequencing sample was made of PBMCs. The receptors shown here come from a woman in her seventies in good health and CMV-seropositive. Each CDR3 is given with its conserved first and last residue. The D gene is left open where the match is weak. Part of the rows lack a size; the others show once, few, many or a class for expanded clones.

TRBJ1-2	.	TRBV18	few	TGTGCCAGCTCACCACCGCAGGGGCTCAAGGGCTACACCTTC	CASSPPQGLKGYTF
TRBJ1-6	TRBD1	TRBV6-1	.	TGTGCCAGCAGAGGGACAGTCCCCTATTCACCCCTCCACTTT	CASRGTVPYSPLHF
TRBJ1-5	.	TRBV19	.	TGTGCCAGTAGTCCCGGACAGAACACCCAGCCCCAGCATTTT	CASSPGQNTQPQHF
TRBJ2-7	TRBD2	TRBV19	.	TGTGCCAGTTCCGGACTAGCGGGGGTCTACGAGCAGTACTTC	CASSGLAGVYEQYF
TRBJ2-1	TRBD2	TRBV25-1	few	TGTGCCAGCAGTGAATATATTCGCCGGGGGGGCTCCTACAATGAGCAGTTCTTC	CASSEYIRRGGSYNEQFF
TRBJ1-6	.	TRBV5-6	.	TGTGCCAGCAGCTTGGGAGGGAATAATTCACCCCTCCACTTT	CASSLGGNNSPLHF
TRBJ2-4	.	TRBV6-6	few	TGTGCCAGCAGCCAACGGCCCTCGGACTTAGGGAACATTCAGTACTTC	CASSQRPSDLGNIQYF
TRBJ1-1	TRBD1	TRBV7-9	.	TGTGCCAGCAGCCCGCAGGGGGTGAACACTGAAGCTTTCTTT	CASSPQGVNTEAFF
TRBJ1-5	.	TRBV10-3	once	TGTGCCATCAGTGAGTCGGCGGAGCCCCAGCATTTT	CAISESAEPQHF
TRBJ1-1	.	TRBV19	.	TGTGCCAGTAGGTGGCAGGCGTTTGGGAACACTGAAGCTTTCTTT	CASRWQAFGNTEAFF
TRBJ1-1	TRBD1	TRBV30	.	TGTGCCTGGAGTGGACAGGGGAACACTGAAGCTTTCTTT	CAWSGQGNTEAFF
TRBJ2-6	.	TRBV11-3	.	TGTGCCAGCAGTAGGGGGCAGGGGGAGGCTGGGGCCAACGTCCTGACTTTC	CASSRGQGEAGANVLTF
TRBJ1-1	TRBD1	TRBV10-2	.	TGCGCCAGCAGTGAGGCCCCGGGACAGGGCCCTGAAGCTTTCTTT	CASSEAPGQGPEAFF
TRBJ1-5	TRBD1	TRBV2	once	TGTGCCAGCAGAGGTGGACAGGGGAATCAGCCCCAGCATTTT	CASRGGQGNQPQHF
TRBJ2-5	TRBD1	TRBV29-1	.	TGCAGCGTTCGGACAGGGCTAGAGACCCAGTACTTC	CSVRTGLETQYF
TRBJ1-2	TRBD1	TRBV2	.	TGTGCCAGCATGCCAGGGGGCGTCTCTGGCTACACCTTC	CASMPGGVSGYTF
TRBJ2-1	TRBD2	TRBV5-1	.	TGCGCCAGCAGCTTGGGGACTAGCGGGGTTGGGAATGAGCAGTTCTTC	CASSLGTSGVGNEQFF
TRBJ2-1	TRBD2	TRBV11-2	.	TGTGCCAGCAGCCTCTATAGCGGGGGGGCTTTCGATGAGCAGTTCTTC	CASSLYSGGAFDEQFF
TRBJ2-5	TRBD1	TRBV6-5	.	TGTGCCAGCACCCTGGGACAGGGGGCGGGAGAGACCCAGTACTTC	CASTLGQGAGETQYF
TRBJ1-2	.	TRBV7-8	.	TGTGCCAGCAGCTTAAATCCCGGAGGGGAAGAAGGCTACACCTTC	CASSLNPGGEEGYTF
TRBJ1-1	.	TRBV4-1	once	TGCGCCAGCAGCCAAGAGGTCCCTATGAACACTGAAGCTTTCTTT	CASSQEVPMNTEAFF
TRBJ1-3	TRBD1	TRBV29-1	.	TGCAGCGTTGCCTTCCAGGGGGGAGGAAACACCATATATTTT	CSVAFQGGGNTIYF
TRBJ1-6	TRBD1	TRBV18	.	TGTGCCAGCTCACCTCCCGGGACAGGGGCTTCACCCCTCCACTTT	CASSPPGTGASPLHF
TRBJ2-3	.	TRBV14	.	TGTGCCAGCAGCCTGGGGCAGGGCACAGATACGCAGTATTTT	CASSLGQGTDTQYF
TRBJ1-1	.	TRBV9	.	TGTGCCAGCAGCGTCACGACAGGGAACACTGAAGCTTTCTTT	CASSVTTGNTEAFF
TRBJ1-6	TRBD1	TRBV11-2	.	TGTGCCAGCAGCTTAGCCCCGGGACAGGGGGCCGCAAATTCACCCCTCCACTTT	CASSLAPGQGAANSPLHF
TRBJ2-1	.	TRBV29-1	.	TGCAGCGTTGAAGATGAAGAGGGGGGGAGTGAGCAGTTCTTC	CSVEDEEGGSEQFF
TRBJ1-1	TRBD1	TRBV5-1	.	TGCGCCTCCTCGACGGGACAGCAGAACACTGAAGCTTTCTTT	CASSTGQQNTEAFF
TRBJ1-2	.	TRBV5-1	.	TGCGCCAGCAGCTTGGATTCGGGGAACTATGGCTACACCTTC	CASSLDSGNYGYTF
TRBJ1-2	TRBD1	TRBV9	.	TGTGCCAGCAGCTTCGCCTCGACAGGGCTTTCAGGCTACACCTTC	CASSFASTGLSGYTF
TRBJ2-1	TRBD2	TRBV11-2	.	TGTGCCAGCAGCTTATTCGGAGCGGGGGGTAACAATGAGCAGTTCTTC	CASSLFGAGGNNEQFF
TRBJ1-4	TRBD1	TRBV19	.	TGTGCCAGTAGTATGGGACAGGGGCGCCCTAATGAAAAACTGTTTTTT	CASSMGQGRPNEKLFF
TRBJ1-2	TRBD1	TRBV4-1	.	TGCGCCAGCAGCCAAGGGCCAGGGGACAGCTATGGCTACACCTTC	CASSQGPGDSYGYTF
TRBJ2-3	TRBD1	TRBV25-1	.	TGTGCCAGCAGTGCAGTCCCGGGACAGGGGCGGGCGCAGTATTTT	CASSAVPGQGRAQYF
TRBJ1-2	.	TRBV5-1	few	TGCGCCAGCCTCGGTGACAACATGCTGGACTACACCTTC	CASLGDNMLDYTF
TRBJ2-3	TRBD1	TRBV30	.	TGTGCCTTCGGGACAGTCACAGATACGCAGTATTTT	CAFGTVTDTQYF
TRBJ1-1	.	TRBV21-1	.	TGTGCCAGCAGCAAAGCGCGCAGAAGCGTCACGGACACTGAAGCTTTCTTT	CASSKARRSVTDTEAFF
TRBJ2-1	.	TRBV7-9	.	TGTGCCAGCAGCTTAGGAGGGGGTAGCTATGAGCAGTTCTTC	CASSLGGGSYEQFF
TRBJ1-4	TRBD1	TRBV19	.	TGTGCCAGTAGTATAACAGGGGGCGGTGAAAAACTGTTTTTT	CASSITGGGEKLFF
TRBJ1-1	.	TRBV7-6	.	TGTGCCAGCAGCACTAGGACCCTATTAGACACTGAAGCTTTCTTT	CASSTRTLLDTEAFF
TRBJ2-7	.	TRBV21-1	once	TGTGCCAGCAGCAAACCCAATTGCGAGGTATACGAGCAGTACTTC	CASSKPNCEVYEQYF
TRBJ2-3	TRBD2	TRBV5-8	.	TGTGCCAGCAGCTTGGCCCAAGCGGGGGGCACAGATACGCAGTATTTT	CASSLAQAGGTDTQYF
TRBJ1-1	.	TRBV7-2	.	TGTGCCAGCAGCTTAGGGGGGCGGACTGAAGCTTTCTTT	CASSLGGRTEAFF
TRBJ1-5	TRBD1	TRBV2	.	TGTGCCAGCAGGGGGACAGGGGGCAATCAGCCCCAGCATTTT	CASRGTGGNQPQHF
TRBJ2-5	.	TRBV5-5	.	TGTGCCAGCAGCTTGACCCCGGGAGGGGGCGGTTTGGAGACCCAGTACTTC	CASSLTPGGGGLETQYF
TRBJ1-1	.	TRBV2	.	TGTGCCAGCAGTGAAGCTACGGGGGGCGCGATCGGAGCTTTCTTT	CASSEATGGAIGAFF
TRBJ2-7	.	TRBV19	once	TGTGCCAGTAGTATCGGACTGATCTACGAGCAGTACTTC	CASSIGLIYEQYF
TRBJ2-7	.	TRBV10-1	few	TGCGCCAGCAGTGAAGTCCCGACGGGTGAGCAGTACTTC	CASSEVPTGEQYF
TRBJ1-3	.	TRBV7-2	.	TGTGCCAGCAGCTTAGCAGGTGGAGGTGGAAACACCATATATTTT	CASSLAGGGGNTIYF
TRBJ2-2	TRBD1	TRBV19	once	TGTGCCAGTAGTTCCGGCGGGACAGGGAAGGCCGGGGAGCTGTTTTTT	CASSSGGTGKAGELFF
TRBJ2-3	.	TRBV4-3	.	TGCGCCAGCAGCCAAGGTATGAGGGCCGCAGATACGCAGTATTTT	CASSQGMRAADTQYF